What follows describes a single TCR beta chain. Random hexamers were used to reverse transcribe an amount of roughly 0.45 to 1 ug RNA. Amplification of TCR beta CDR3 spanned 54 Vbeta and 13 Jbeta via immunoSEQ multiplex PCR. A single record per CDR3 protein comes from TCRdb applying MiXCR to the immunoSEQ multiplex PCR reads. The repertoire holds fewer than 150,000 distinct CDR3 sequences, with under 95% as singletons. These data come from a study of CD8 T cells in Susac syndrome. In contrast to the negatively isolated CD8+ and CD4+ T cells, TEMRA cells were FACS-enriched. The CDR3 loop spans 13 amino acids. The junction had 10 bases not matched to a gene; V was cut back by 8 bases and J by 8 bases. CDR1 and CDR2 from the germline V gene are SNHLY and FYNNEI.

The sequencing input was CD8+ T cells from PBMCs. This chain joins TRBV2 and TRBJ1-1, with 8 bases fitting TRBD1. This clonotype was obtained from a human donor with multiple sclerosis. CDR3 protein: CASVVTGAVEAFF. The CDR3 DNA is TGTGCCAGCGTAGTGACAGGGGCGGTCGAAGCTTTCTTT. Filled out from reference TRBV2 and TRBJ1-1, the complete variable domain reads EPEVTQTPSHQVTQMGQEVILRCVPISNHLYFYWYRQILGQKVEFLVSFYNNEISEKSEIFDDQFSVERPDGSNFTLKIRSTKLEDSAMYFCASVVTGAVEAFFGQGTRLTVV.